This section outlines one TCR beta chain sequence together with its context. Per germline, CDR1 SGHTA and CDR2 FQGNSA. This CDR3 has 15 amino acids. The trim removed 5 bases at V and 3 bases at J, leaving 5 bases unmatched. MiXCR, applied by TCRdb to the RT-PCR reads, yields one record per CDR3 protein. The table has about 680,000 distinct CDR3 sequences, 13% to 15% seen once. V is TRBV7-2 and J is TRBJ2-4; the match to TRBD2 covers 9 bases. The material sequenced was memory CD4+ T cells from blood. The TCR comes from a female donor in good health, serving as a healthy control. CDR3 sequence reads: CASSRLADSKNIQYF. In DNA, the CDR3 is TGTGCCAGCAGCCGACTAGCGGACAGCAAAAACATTCAGTACTTC.